A single sample is the source of the 6 T cell receptor beta chains below, sequenced in a study of shared clonotypes between healthy human individuals. The data were produced by immunoSEQ multiplex PCR, yet TCRdb's version contains in-frame clones alone and is incomplete. Among about 600,000 clones listed, more than 95% were seen once. The specimen was naive CD4+ T cells sorted from blood. Subset given: CD45RA+ positively selected. The origin of the receptors is a young woman in good health.

This rearrangement joins TRBV6-1 to TRBJ2-7, with TRBD2 identical over 9 bases. CDR3 length equals 15 residues. The germline V gene encodes CDR1 MNHNS and CDR2 SASEGT. With 2 bases clipped from V and 2 bases from J, the junction kept 4 bases outside the gene matches. CDR3 loop: CASSERPSGTYEQYF. The CDR3 DNA sequence: TGTGCCAGCAGTGAACGGCCTAGCGGGACCTACGAGCAGTACTTC.

A single count supports this clone. The genes are TRBV29-1 and TRBJ2-5; TRBD2 aligns across 7 bases. The DNA end lines up better with TRBJ2-7; the J call may be wrong. Germline loops: CDR1 SQVTM, CDR2 ANQGSEA. This CDR3 has 12 residues. Written as DNA, the CDR3 is TGCAGCGTTGCGGCGGGAGCATCCGAGCAGTACTTC. Translation gives CSVAAGASEQYF.

Comments on this clone: Other DNA sequences in the same sample also yield this CDR3. V is TRBV28 and J is TRBJ1-4; weak D call: TRBD1 (6 bases). CDR3 length: 14 residues. V shed 4 bases and J shed 5 bases, with 11 bases lying between them. Germline CDR1 is MDHEN and CDR2 is SYDVKM. This CDR3 is CASSSGGANEKLFF. CDR3 nucleotide sequence: TGTGCCAGCAGTTCCGGGGGGGCGAATGAAAAACTGTTTTTT.

This clone has more than one count but fewer than ten. The CDR3 DNA is TGTGCCAGCAGCCACCCGGGAAGGGAGCTGTTTTTT. Its translation is CASSHPGRELFF. V and J are TRBV11-2 and TRBJ2-2; tentative D call: TRBD2 (5 bases). Deletions cut 5 bases from V and 9 bases from J, with 10 bases between. The V gene's germline CDR1 is SGHAT and CDR2 FQNNGV. The CDR3 has 12 residues.

The rearrangement joins TRBV5-4 to TRBJ1-3; D ambiguous. Deletions cut 2 bases from V and 1 base from J, with 4 bases between. The length of the CDR3 is 13 residues. Germline assignment: CDR1 SGHNT and CDR2 YYREEE (reference sequence). This CDR3 reads CASSLQSGNTIYF. The DNA of the CDR3 is TGTGCCAGCAGCTTACAGTCTGGAAACACCATATATTTT.

The sample holds a few counts of this clone. The chain joins TRBV7-8 to TRBJ1-5, with a possible D match to TRBD1 (6 bases). V was pared by 0 bases and J by 0 bases, with 12 bases between. Per germline, CDR1 SGHVS and CDR2 FQNEAQ. The CDR3 runs to 17 residues. The CDR3 region is CASSLAFSGDSNQPQHF. The CDR3 DNA follows: TGTGCCAGCAGCTTAGCATTTTCAGGGGATAGCAATCAGCCCCAGCATTTT.